This T cell receptor beta chain originates from a study of T cells after posttransplantation cyclophosphamide (dated by TCRdb to 2016 to 2017). In the study overall: Using TRB sequencing, the study followed how the T cell repertoire reconstituted after myeloablative bone marrow transplantation in which posttransplantation cyclophosphamide served as GVHD prophylaxis. Samples from 35 PTCy-treated patients and 16 related bone marrow donors of those patients were subjected to antigen receptor sequencing. Blood from all 35 or so PTCy patients who had 1-year posttransplant specimens underwent TRB sequencing. In 3 patients, up to roughly 3 additional blood samples taken between 2 and 5.2 years after transplant also underwent TRB sequencing, as did pretransplant blood from 4 patients. TRA and TRB clonality were tightly correlated in ten or so samples, so subsequent TCR analyses focused on TRB only. Public TRB sequences were queried against a database of over 3,500 sequences associated with responses to pathogens, tumor antigens, self-antigens and alloantigens. Study-wide conclusions, independent of this receptor: The TRB repertoires of T cells infiltrating skin or the GI tract showed only limited overlap with the TRB repertoires found in blood. Across under 50 patients, recipient CMV seropositivity and CMV reactivation were highly associated with TRB clonality; PTCy diversity was similar to CNI/methotrexate controls. Donor-recipient similarity was low at 1-2 months but increased during the first year, and donor CD8+ memory clones often dominated later blood repertoires.

Per the publication, the treatment or condition label means: high-dose cyclophosphamide on days +3 and +4 as single-agent GVHD prophylaxis. Busulfan and fludarabine conditioning, a related or unrelated marrow graft, and cyclophosphamide on days +3 and +4 were given to PTCy patients. The PTCy-treated patients were enrolled in a prospective multi-institutional clinical trial. Peripheral blood and bone marrow mononuclear cells were isolated by Ficoll-Hypaque density centrifugation and were cryopreserved. TRB sequencing was run on genomic DNA with either the immunoSEQ assay at survey resolution or the hsTCRB kit. Per the source publication's procedure: The immunoSEQ software handled initial read processing, and the LymphoSeq R package was used for repertoire analyses. For each TRB dataset, clonality was calculated as 1 minus normalized Shannon entropy, and the Gini coefficient was computed as well. To infer phenotypes in unsorted samples, TRB sequences from sorted subsets of the recipient or donor were mapped onto the unsorted samples of the same recipient. This is the immuneACCESS table as TCRdb keeps it, with only in-frame sequences that have V and J called. A part of the clones is gone; compared with another copy, unresolved V genes explain less than half, and the rest is unexplained. The V and J calls and clone size are taken from that table; D and trimming were inferred from the DNA. This sample has about 10,000 clones in its table, and around 83% of those were observed once. Roughly 15% of the sample goes to the ten largest clones.

In the case of this clone: The clone's antigen remains unknown. No quality values exist for individual bases; no much larger clone is one base distant.

Spanning cysteine to phenylalanine, the CDR3 consists of 18 amino acids. The only DNA kept is the CDR3, 54 bases in frame from the first base. From a lookup of the germline V gene (reference sequence), CDR1 and CDR2 are LNHDA and SQIVND. Deletion took 11 bases off V and 1 base off J, with a span of 28 bases between the germline ends. This material consisted of PBMCs, taken around 2,000 days after a stem cell transplant with posttransplant cyclophosphamide. This receptor was obtained from a female patient in her thirties or forties who received an allogeneic stem cell transplant from a related donor, was CMV-positive, and had no GVHD. After a transplant, some of the T cells may come from the graft donor. The rearranged chain carries TRBV19 and TRBJ2-3, and perhaps TRBD1 as D gene, on 6 matching bases. The base sequence is TGTGCCCGCAGGGCCCTCACTTTCATGGACAGCCGCACAGATACGCAGTATTTT. Its protein reads: CARRALTFMDSRTDTQYF.